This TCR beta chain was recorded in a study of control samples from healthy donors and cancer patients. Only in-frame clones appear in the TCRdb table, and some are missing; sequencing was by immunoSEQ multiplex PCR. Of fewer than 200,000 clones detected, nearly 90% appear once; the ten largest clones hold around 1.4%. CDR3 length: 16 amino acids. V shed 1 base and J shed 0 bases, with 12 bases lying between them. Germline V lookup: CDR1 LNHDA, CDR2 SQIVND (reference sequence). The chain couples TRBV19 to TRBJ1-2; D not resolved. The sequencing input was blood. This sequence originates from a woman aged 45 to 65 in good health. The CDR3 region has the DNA TGTGCCAGTAGTATAGGGGCAGGCTACTCTAACTATGGCTACACCTTC. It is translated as CASSIGAGYSNYGYTF.